This entry lists 10 T cell receptor beta chains sequenced from one sample in a study of vaccination effects on CD4 cells after COVID-19. A 10-day culture period preceded the isolation of CD4+ T cells. Participants each got two BNT162b2 or mRNA-1273 vaccine doses. Method: immunoSEQ multiplex PCR; TCRdb's copy keeps in-frame clones and lacks some. The table has more than 60,000 clones, just under 75% seen once. These receptors lack a known antigen. The sample was CD4+ T cells from PBMCs cultured without peptide, taken after COVID-19 vaccination. The receptors were sampled from a human donor who received a COVID-19 vaccine.

V usage is TRBV10-2 and J usage is TRBJ2-7; TRBD1 might be the D (5 bases). The CDR3 runs 15 residues. Germline CDR1 is WSHSY and CDR2 is SAAADI. V lost 6 bases, J lost 1 base, and 16 bases lay in between. CDR3 residues: CASRQNSGPSYEQYV. The CDR3 DNA sequence: TGCGCCAGCAGACAGAATTCAGGGCCTTCCTACGAGCAGTACGTC.

In its sample, this clone was seen a few times. V gene TRBV18 combines with J gene TRBJ2-1; weak D call: TRBD2 (5 bases). V was trimmed by 5 bases and J by 1 base, leaving 15 bases between them. Germline V gene sequence: CDR1 KGHSH, CDR2 LQKENI. This CDR3 has 16 residues. The CDR3 region has the DNA TGTGCCAGCTCAATCTTCGGGGTTAAGTCCTACAATGAGCAGTTCTTC. Amino acid sequence: CASSIFGVKSYNEQFF.

The V call is TRBV28, the J call TRBJ2-3, with D possibly TRBD2 on 6 matching bases. Deletions cut 2 bases from V and 10 bases from J, with 10 bases between. The CDR3 extends over 12 amino acids. In germline, CDR1 is MDHEN, CDR2 SYDVKM. CDR3 DNA: TGTGCCAGCAGTTTAATCGGGACTCCGCAGTATTTT. It translates to CASSLIGTPQYF.

The count of this clone is one. The chain links TRBV3-1 (or the pseudogene TRBV3-2) to TRBJ2-2, with a weak D call TRBD2 (6 bases). Trimming took 3 bases from V and 7 from J, leaving 15 bases between them. The CDR3 spans 15 residues. CDR1 LGHDT and CDR2 YNNKEL come from the germline V gene (reference sequence). The CDR3, as DNA: TGTGCCAGCAGCCAGCGACTTTCCGGGGGCGGGGAGCTGTTTTTT. Translating it yields CASSQRLSGGGELFF.

The V call is TRBV18, the J call TRBJ2-5; possibly TRBD2 for D (6 bases). CDR1 is KGHSH and CDR2 is LQKENI in the germline V gene. Trimming left V 4 bases short and J 5 bases short, with 17 bases between. CDR3 length: 15 residues. The CDR3 protein is CASSRGTDPEETQYF. The CDR3 region has the DNA TGTGCCAGCTCACGCGGGACCGACCCTGAGGAGACCCAGTACTTC.

The chain joins TRBV25-1 to TRBJ2-5, with 8 bases fitting TRBD1. With V trimmed by 6 bases and J by 1 base, 7 bases remained unmatched. The CDR3 consists of 15 residues. Germline CDR1 MGHDK, CDR2 SYGVNS. The CDR3 loop is CASSQPGTGQETQYF. CDR3 in DNA: TGTGCCAGCAGCCAGCCCGGGACAGGCCAAGAGACCCAGTACTTC.

The chain combines TRBV18 with TRBJ1-5; possibly TRBD1 for D (5 bases). The germline CDR1 and CDR2 sequences are KGHSH and LQKENI. The CDR3 consists of 16 residues. V was pared by 4 bases and J by 1 base, with 14 bases between. Here the CDR3 DNA reads TGTGCCAGCTCACTCGGGCCTGGGGGGAGCAATCAGCCCCAGCATTTT. Its protein is CASSLGPGGSNQPQHF. Based on the CDR3 plus reference TRBV18 and TRBJ1-5, the full variable domain is NAGVMQNPRHLVRRRGQEARLRCSPMKGHSHVYWYRQLPEEGLKFMVYLQKENIIDESGMPKERFSAEFPKEGPSILRIQQVVRGDSAAYFCASSLGPGGSNQPQHFGDGTRLSIL.

V and J are TRBV29-1 and TRBJ1-5; 9 positions agree with TRBD1. In germline, CDR1 is SQVTM, CDR2 ANQGSEA. V trimming: 4 bases; J trimming: 3 bases; junction bases outside the gene matches: 1. CDR3 length: 13 residues. CDR3 protein: CSVGTGVNQPQHF. CDR3 coding DNA: TGCAGCGTTGGGACAGGGGTCAATCAGCCCCAGCATTTT.

The genes are TRBV5-1 and TRBJ1-3; D is undetermined. The CDR3 has 15 residues. The germline gives CDR1 SGHRS, CDR2 YFSETQ. The germline V and J ends were trimmed by 0 bases and 0 bases, with 7 bases remaining between them. The CDR3: CASSLEGSSGNTIYF. In nucleotides, the CDR3 is TGCGCCAGCAGCTTGGAAGGGAGCTCTGGAAACACCATATATTTT.

This chain connects TRBV5-1 to TRBJ1-1; TRBD1 matches at 7 bases. The V gene's germline CDR1 is SGHRS and CDR2 YFSETQ. The ends lost 6 bases at V and 3 bases at J; junction bases unmatched: 8. This CDR3 has 14 amino acids. DNA for the CDR3: TGCGCCAGCAACCTCGACAGGGTAGACACTGAAGCTTTCTTT. This gives the protein CASNLDRVDTEAFF.